These T cell receptor beta chains were read from a single sample in a study of blood T cell repertoires in COVID-19. This table comes from immunoSEQ multiplex PCR, and its TCRdb copy is limited to in-frame clones, with some not included. The sample gives roughly 260,000 clones, roughly 89% of which show up once; 2% to 3% is in the top ten. Sequenced: PBMCs or T cells enriched from blood (not recorded which). Receptors originate from a woman under 40 with acute COVID-19. CDR3s include the opening cysteine and the closing phenylalanine or tryptophan. Each record gives: D gene, clone size, J gene, V gene, CDR3 DNA, CDR3 protein. A D gene is named only where the DNA matches it firmly. Clone size is stated in some rows and not others, as once, few, many or a class when expanded.

D gene: -; clone size: -; J gene: TRBJ2-1; V gene: TRBV12-5; CDR3 DNA: TGTGCTAGTGGTACCGATATAGCGTGGAATCTCAATGAGCAGTTCTTC; CDR3 protein: CASGTDIAWNLNEQFF
D gene: -; clone size: -; J gene: TRBJ1-2; V gene: TRBV4-1; CDR3 DNA: TGCGCCAGCAGCCAAGACCCGGGTGGGTATGGCTACACCTTC; CDR3 protein: CASSQDPGGYGYTF
D gene: -; clone size: -; J gene: TRBJ2-7; V gene: TRBV27; CDR3 DNA: TGTGCCAGCAGTTTATCCGAACAGGGTCCCTATTCCTACGAGCAGTACTTC; CDR3 protein: CASSLSEQGPYSYEQYF
D gene: TRBD1; clone size: -; J gene: TRBJ2-7; V gene: TRBV6-5; CDR3 DNA: TGTGCCAGCAGTCTGGACAGGAAATACGAGCAGTACTTC; CDR3 protein: CASSLDRKYEQYF
D gene: -; clone size: -; J gene: TRBJ1-3; V gene: TRBV11-2; CDR3 DNA: TGTGCCAGCAGCTTGGAGGGGTGGTCTGGAAACACCATATATTTT; CDR3 protein: CASSLEGWSGNTIYF
D gene: -; clone size: -; J gene: TRBJ1-5; V gene: TRBV5-8; CDR3 DNA: TGTGCCAGCAGCTTGGGGAGTGAGCCCCAGCATTTT; CDR3 protein: CASSLGSEPQHF
D gene: -; clone size: -; J gene: TRBJ2-5; V gene: TRBV19; CDR3 DNA: TGTGCCAGCGCCTCTATTGGCGGTGAGACCCAGTACTTC; CDR3 protein: CASASIGGETQYF
D gene: TRBD1; clone size: -; J gene: TRBJ1-2; V gene: TRBV7-2; CDR3 DNA: TGTGCCAGCGCGGAACAGGGGGCGCTTGGCTACACCTTC; CDR3 protein: CASAEQGALGYTF
D gene: -; clone size: -; J gene: TRBJ1-2; V gene: TRBV11-2; CDR3 DNA: TGTGCCAGCAGCGTATCGGGACTTCTCAACTATGGCTACACCTTC; CDR3 protein: CASSVSGLLNYGYTF
D gene: -; clone size: -; J gene: TRBJ1-5; V gene: TRBV7-6; CDR3 DNA: TGTGCCAGCAGCTTAGAGTCACGCGGAGCGCCCCAGCATTTT; CDR3 protein: CASSLESRGAPQHF
D gene: -; clone size: -; J gene: TRBJ1-1; V gene: TRBV9; CDR3 DNA: TGTGCCAGCAGCTTGGAGGGGAGGATGAACACTGAAGCTTTCTTT; CDR3 protein: CASSLEGRMNTEAFF
D gene: -; clone size: -; J gene: TRBJ1-4; V gene: TRBV7-9; CDR3 DNA: TGTGCCAGCAGCCCGGGGGGGAGAGGTGAAAAACTGTTTTTT; CDR3 protein: CASSPGGRGEKLFF
D gene: -; clone size: -; J gene: TRBJ2-1; V gene: TRBV4-1; CDR3 DNA: TGCGCCAGCAGCCAAAACAGGGCCCAGGGTGATGAGCAGTTCTTC; CDR3 protein: CASSQNRAQGDEQFF
D gene: -; clone size: few; J gene: TRBJ1-2; V gene: TRBV2; CDR3 DNA: TGTGCCAGCAGTGAGGGGGCGCTACGTGGCTACACCTTC; CDR3 protein: CASSEGALRGYTF
D gene: TRBD2; clone size: -; J gene: TRBJ2-1; V gene: TRBV7-2; CDR3 DNA: TGTGCCAGCAGCCCTAGCGGGGGGTTATACAATGAGCAGTTCTTC; CDR3 protein: CASSPSGGLYNEQFF
D gene: -; clone size: -; J gene: TRBJ2-1; V gene: TRBV9; CDR3 DNA: TGTGCCAGCAGCGCTACTAGTGAGCAGTTCTTC; CDR3 protein: CASSATSEQFF
D gene: TRBD2; clone size: -; J gene: TRBJ2-7; V gene: TRBV30; CDR3 DNA: TGTGCCTGGAGTGTATGGGACTACTCCTACGAGCAGTACTTC; CDR3 protein: CAWSVWDYSYEQYF
D gene: -; clone size: -; J gene: TRBJ1-1; V gene: TRBV7-9; CDR3 DNA: TGTGCCAGCAGCTTAGCGAGATTGAACACTGAAGCTTTCTTT; CDR3 protein: CASSLARLNTEAFF
D gene: -; clone size: -; J gene: TRBJ1-1; V gene: TRBV18; CDR3 DNA: TGTGCCAGCTCGCCCAGGGTTCGAGCGAACACTGAAGCTTTCTTT; CDR3 protein: CASSPRVRANTEAFF
D gene: TRBD1; clone size: -; J gene: TRBJ1-6; V gene: TRBV4-1; CDR3 DNA: TGCGCCAGCAGCCAACGGCAGGGGGTCGGTTCACCCCTCCACTTT; CDR3 protein: CASSQRQGVGSPLHF
D gene: -; clone size: -; J gene: TRBJ2-4; V gene: TRBV5-1; CDR3 DNA: TGCGCCAGCAGCCCCTCACTAGCCAAAAACATTCAGTACTTC; CDR3 protein: CASSPSLAKNIQYF
D gene: TRBD2; clone size: once; J gene: TRBJ2-1; V gene: TRBV5-1; CDR3 DNA: TGCGCCAGCAGCTTGGCAAAACTAGCGGGGGACAATGAGCAGTTCTTC; CDR3 protein: CASSLAKLAGDNEQFF
D gene: -; clone size: -; J gene: TRBJ2-7; V gene: TRBV12-3/TRBV12-4; CDR3 DNA: TGTGCCAGCAGTTCGCGGGCCTACGAGCAGTACTTC; CDR3 protein: CASSSRAYEQYF
D gene: -; clone size: -; J gene: TRBJ1-2; V gene: TRBV5-6; CDR3 DNA: TGTGCCAGCAGCAGGGAGGGTGGCTACACCTTC; CDR3 protein: CASSREGGYTF
D gene: -; clone size: -; J gene: TRBJ1-4; V gene: TRBV7-9; CDR3 DNA: TGTGCCACCCATCAAGGGGCCAGTGAAAAACTGTTTTTT; CDR3 protein: CATHQGASEKLFF
D gene: -; clone size: -; J gene: TRBJ1-1; V gene: TRBV6-6; CDR3 DNA: TGTGCCAGCAGTCCCTTTTCGGACACTGAAGCTTTCTTT; CDR3 protein: CASSPFSDTEAFF
D gene: TRBD1; clone size: -; J gene: TRBJ2-7; V gene: TRBV9; CDR3 DNA: TGTGCCAGCAGCATCTCTCCGGGACAGGGGGCCTCCTACGAGCAGTACTTC; CDR3 protein: CASSISPGQGASYEQYF
D gene: -; clone size: -; J gene: TRBJ1-5; V gene: TRBV4-1; CDR3 DNA: TGCGCCAGCAGCCAAGTGCCCGGTCAGCCCCAGCATTTT; CDR3 protein: CASSQVPGQPQHF
D gene: -; clone size: few; J gene: TRBJ2-2; V gene: TRBV5-1; CDR3 DNA: TGCGCCAGCAGCCTGGACCCCAGGGTAGACACCGGGGAGCTGTTTTTT; CDR3 protein: CASSLDPRVDTGELFF
D gene: TRBD1; clone size: -; J gene: TRBJ1-5; V gene: TRBV28; CDR3 DNA: TGTGCCAGCAGTTCCTTGACAGGGTACACGGGTCAGCCCCAGCATTTT; CDR3 protein: CASSSLTGYTGQPQHF
D gene: TRBD1; clone size: once; J gene: TRBJ1-2; V gene: TRBV7-2; CDR3 DNA: TGTGCCAGCAGCAGCCGGGACAGGCCCTATGGCTACACCTTC; CDR3 protein: CASSSRDRPYGYTF
D gene: -; clone size: -; J gene: TRBJ2-7; V gene: TRBV19; CDR3 DNA: TGTGCCAGTAGTATCAGGACAGAGGACTACGAGCAGTACTTC; CDR3 protein: CASSIRTEDYEQYF
D gene: -; clone size: -; J gene: TRBJ2-7; V gene: TRBV18; CDR3 DNA: TGTGCCAGCTCACCATTAACGGGAACCCACGAGCAGTACTTC; CDR3 protein: CASSPLTGTHEQYF
D gene: TRBD2; clone size: -; J gene: TRBJ2-1; V gene: TRBV27; CDR3 DNA: TGTGCCAGCAGTTTTAGCGGGGGGGACACTGAGCAGTTCTTC; CDR3 protein: CASSFSGGDTEQFF
D gene: TRBD1; clone size: -; J gene: TRBJ2-2; V gene: TRBV30; CDR3 DNA: TGTGCCTGGAAGGGTACAGGGGGCGTATCCGGGGAGCTGTTTTTT; CDR3 protein: CAWKGTGGVSGELFF
D gene: -; clone size: -; J gene: TRBJ1-2; V gene: TRBV30; CDR3 DNA: TGTGCCTGGAGTGTACGGGATTATGGCTACACCTTC; CDR3 protein: CAWSVRDYGYTF
D gene: -; clone size: -; J gene: TRBJ1-6; V gene: TRBV18; CDR3 DNA: TGTGCCAGCTCACCTCAGGGTGGCAATTCACCCCTCCACTTT; CDR3 protein: CASSPQGGNSPLHF
D gene: -; clone size: -; J gene: TRBJ1-6; V gene: TRBV6-5; CDR3 DNA: TGTGCCAGCAGTTACCGCGGTCCCGGATTTAATTCACCCCTCCACTTT; CDR3 protein: CASSYRGPGFNSPLHF
D gene: -; clone size: -; J gene: TRBJ2-4; V gene: TRBV30; CDR3 DNA: TGTGCCTGGACCCTTAGGAGGGGGCGAACCAAAAACATTCAGTACTTC; CDR3 protein: CAWTLRRGRTKNIQYF
D gene: -; clone size: -; J gene: TRBJ2-7; V gene: TRBV6-5; CDR3 DNA: TGTGCCAGCACCAGTCTCTCCCACGAGCAGTACTTC; CDR3 protein: CASTSLSHEQYF
D gene: -; clone size: -; J gene: TRBJ2-5; V gene: TRBV2; CDR3 DNA: TGTGCCAGCAGAAAACGAACAGGGGGGGAGGAGACCCAGTACTTC; CDR3 protein: CASRKRTGGEETQYF
D gene: -; clone size: -; J gene: TRBJ1-5; V gene: TRBV15; CDR3 DNA: TGTGCCACCAGCAGAGACAAGACAGGCCAGCCCCAGCATTTT; CDR3 protein: CATSRDKTGQPQHF
D gene: -; clone size: -; J gene: TRBJ2-6; V gene: TRBV6-5; CDR3 DNA: TGTGCCAGCAGTAGCGCCCTCTGGGCCAACGTCCTGACTTTC; CDR3 protein: CASSSALWANVLTF
D gene: TRBD1; clone size: -; J gene: TRBJ1-1; V gene: TRBV18; CDR3 DNA: TGTGCCAGCTCACCTGGGACAGACCACACTGAAGCTTTCTTT; CDR3 protein: CASSPGTDHTEAFF
D gene: TRBD2; clone size: -; J gene: TRBJ2-2; V gene: TRBV6-1; CDR3 DNA: TGTGCCAGCAGTGAAAACCCAGCGGGGGTAACCAACGGGGAGCTGTTTTTT; CDR3 protein: CASSENPAGVTNGELFF
D gene: -; clone size: -; J gene: TRBJ2-4; V gene: TRBV29-1; CDR3 DNA: TGCAGCGTTGCGGAGGGCCACATTCAGTACTTC; CDR3 protein: CSVAEGHIQYF
D gene: TRBD1; clone size: -; J gene: TRBJ1-5; V gene: TRBV10-3; CDR3 DNA: TGTGCCACTTCTTACGACAGGGACAATCAGCCCCAGCATTTT; CDR3 protein: CATSYDRDNQPQHF
D gene: -; clone size: few; J gene: TRBJ1-3; V gene: TRBV29-1; CDR3 DNA: TGCAGCGTTGAAACCACAGCTGGAAACACCATATATTTT; CDR3 protein: CSVETTAGNTIYF
D gene: -; clone size: -; J gene: TRBJ1-6; V gene: TRBV20-1; CDR3 DNA: TGCAGTGCTAGTGGAGAGGGTTCACCCCTCCACTTT; CDR3 protein: CSASGEGSPLHF
D gene: -; clone size: -; J gene: TRBJ1-2; V gene: TRBV7-9; CDR3 DNA: TGTGCCAGCAGCTTAGCGAGGGAGGGGACCTATGGCTACACCTTC; CDR3 protein: CASSLAREGTYGYTF
D gene: -; clone size: -; J gene: TRBJ2-3; V gene: TRBV21-1; CDR3 DNA: TGTGCCAGCAGCAAGGGTGGTACGGGGTATACGCAGTATTTT; CDR3 protein: CASSKGGTGYTQYF
D gene: -; clone size: once; J gene: TRBJ1-6; V gene: TRBV6-5; CDR3 DNA: TGTGCCAGCAGGTGGGCCGGGGTTGCGAATTCACCCCTCCACTTT; CDR3 protein: CASRWAGVANSPLHF
D gene: -; clone size: once; J gene: TRBJ1-2; V gene: TRBV4-3; CDR3 DNA: TGCGCCAGCAGCCAAGATTGGCAGGGGAACTATGGCTACACCTTC; CDR3 protein: CASSQDWQGNYGYTF
D gene: -; clone size: -; J gene: TRBJ1-2; V gene: TRBV2; CDR3 DNA: TGTGCCAGCAGTGTCGACAGATACTATGGCTACACCTTC; CDR3 protein: CASSVDRYYGYTF